This TCR beta chain came from a study of response to subunit inactivated influenza vaccine. Study outcomes and limitations: With each seasonal influenza vaccination, the authors suggested, few new T cells are recruited.

The CDR3 contains 15 residues. Germline V CDR1 and CDR2: MNHEY, SVGEGT. Trimming pared 2 bases from V and 0 bases from J, leaving 8 bases between. Of note for this clonotype: What it binds is not known.

TCRdb re-derived calls from the RT-PCR reads in MiXCR, one entry per CDR3 protein. The data show approximately 230,000 distinct CDR3 sequences, about 12% seen once. Source: non-naive T cells sorted from PBMCs, taken around 14 days before vaccination. The V and J genes are TRBV6-2 or TRBV6-3 and TRBJ1-3; D unresolved. This TCR came from a man aged 45 to 65 who received an inactivated influenza vaccine. The CDR3 DNA reads TGTGCCAGCAGTTACGCGCTCCGCTCTGGAAACACCATATATTTT. It encodes CASSYALRSGNTIYF.